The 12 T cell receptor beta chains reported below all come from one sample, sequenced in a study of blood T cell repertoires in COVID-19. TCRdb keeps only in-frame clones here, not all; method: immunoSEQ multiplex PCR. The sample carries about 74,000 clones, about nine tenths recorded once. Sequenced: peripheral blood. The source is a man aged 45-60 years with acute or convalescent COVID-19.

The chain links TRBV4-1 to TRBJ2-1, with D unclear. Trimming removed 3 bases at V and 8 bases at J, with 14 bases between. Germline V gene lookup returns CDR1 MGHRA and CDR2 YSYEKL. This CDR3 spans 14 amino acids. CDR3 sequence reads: CASSHNPMADEQFF. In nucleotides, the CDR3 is TGCGCCAGCAGCCATAACCCCATGGCAGATGAGCAGTTCTTC.

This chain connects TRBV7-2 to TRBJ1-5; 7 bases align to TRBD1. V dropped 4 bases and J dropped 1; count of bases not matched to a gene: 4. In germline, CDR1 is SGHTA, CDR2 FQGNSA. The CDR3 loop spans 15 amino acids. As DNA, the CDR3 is TGTGCCAGCAGCTACAGGGGTTTAAGCAATCAGCCCCAGCATTTT. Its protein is CASSYRGLSNQPQHF.

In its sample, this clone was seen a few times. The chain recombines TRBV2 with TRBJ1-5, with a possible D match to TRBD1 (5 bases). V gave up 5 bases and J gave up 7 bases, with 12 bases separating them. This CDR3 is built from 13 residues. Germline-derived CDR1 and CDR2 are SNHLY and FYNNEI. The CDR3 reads CASSPPGYQPQHF. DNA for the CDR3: TGTGCCAGCAGTCCCCCAGGGTACCAGCCCCAGCATTTT. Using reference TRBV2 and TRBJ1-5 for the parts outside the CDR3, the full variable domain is EPEVTQTPSHQVTQMGQEVILRCVPISNHLYFYWYRQILGQKVEFLVSFYNNEISEKSEIFDDQFSVERPDGSNFTLKIRSTKLEDSAMYFCASSPPGYQPQHFGDGTRLSIL.

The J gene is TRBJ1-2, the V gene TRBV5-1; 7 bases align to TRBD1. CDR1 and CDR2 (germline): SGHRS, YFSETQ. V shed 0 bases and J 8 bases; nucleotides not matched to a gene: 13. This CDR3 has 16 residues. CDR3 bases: TGCGCCAGCAGCTTGGTCCACCCAGGGGGGCGTGAGGGCTACACCTTC. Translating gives CASSLVHPGGREGYTF.

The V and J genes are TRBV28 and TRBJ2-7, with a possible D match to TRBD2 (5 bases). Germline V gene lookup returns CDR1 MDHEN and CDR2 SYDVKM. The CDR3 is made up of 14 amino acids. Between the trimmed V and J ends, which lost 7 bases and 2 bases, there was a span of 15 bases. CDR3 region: CASTNPGSPYEQYF. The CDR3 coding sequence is TGTGCCAGCACTAACCCGGGATCCCCCTACGAGCAGTACTTC. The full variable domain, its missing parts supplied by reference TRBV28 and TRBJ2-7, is DVKVTQSSRYLVKRTGEKVFLECVQDMDHENMFWYRQDPGLGLRLIYFSYDVKMKEKGDIPEGYSVSREKKERFSLILESASTNQTSMYLCASTNPGSPYEQYFGPGTRLTVT.

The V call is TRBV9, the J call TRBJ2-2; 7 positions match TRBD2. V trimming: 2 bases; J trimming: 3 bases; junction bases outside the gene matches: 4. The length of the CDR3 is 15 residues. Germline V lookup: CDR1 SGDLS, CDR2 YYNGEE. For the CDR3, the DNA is TGTGCCAGCAGCGTCAGCGGGATGGACACCGGGGAGCTGTTTTTT. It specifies CASSVSGMDTGELFF. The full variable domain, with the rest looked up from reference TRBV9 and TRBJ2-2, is DSGVTQTPKHLITATGQRVTLRCSPRSGDLSVYWYQQSLDQGLQFLIQYYNGEERAKGNILERFSAQQFPDLHSELNLSSLELGDSALYFCASSVSGMDTGELFFGEGSRLTVL.

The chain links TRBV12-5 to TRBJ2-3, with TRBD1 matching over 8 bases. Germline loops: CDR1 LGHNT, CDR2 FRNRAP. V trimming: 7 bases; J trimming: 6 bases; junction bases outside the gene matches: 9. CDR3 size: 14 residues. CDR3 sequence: CASAQRQGIDTQYF. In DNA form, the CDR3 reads TGTGCTAGTGCCCAGCGACAGGGGATTGATACGCAGTATTTT.

As DNA, the CDR3 is TGTGCCAGCAGCCAGAAGCCGACTAGCGGGGGATACACCGGGGAGCTGTTTTTT. As protein: CASSQKPTSGGYTGELFF. The chain is built from TRBV7-2 and TRBJ2-2; 12 bases align to TRBD2. The CDR3 has 18 residues. V dropped 5 bases and J dropped 3; count of bases not matched to a gene: 10. Germline loops: CDR1 SGHTA, CDR2 FQGNSA.

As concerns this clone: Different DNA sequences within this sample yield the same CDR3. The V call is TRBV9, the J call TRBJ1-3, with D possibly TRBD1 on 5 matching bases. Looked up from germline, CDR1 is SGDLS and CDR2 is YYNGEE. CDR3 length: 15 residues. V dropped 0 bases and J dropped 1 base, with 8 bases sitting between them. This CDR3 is CASSVGGVSGNTIYF. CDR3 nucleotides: TGTGCCAGCAGCGTAGGGGGGGTTTCTGGAAACACCATATATTTT.

The CDR3 protein is CSASGQGTGGTAYEQYF. The CDR3 coding sequence is TGCAGTGCTAGTGGTCAGGGGACCGGCGGCACGGCGTACGAGCAGTACTTC. This sequence joins TRBV20-1 and TRBJ2-7; D is possibly TRBD1 (6 bases). The V and J ends lost 3 bases and 4 bases respectively, with 25 bases between them. Germline V lookup: CDR1 DFQATT, CDR2 SNEGSKA (reference sequence). This CDR3 spans 17 amino acids.

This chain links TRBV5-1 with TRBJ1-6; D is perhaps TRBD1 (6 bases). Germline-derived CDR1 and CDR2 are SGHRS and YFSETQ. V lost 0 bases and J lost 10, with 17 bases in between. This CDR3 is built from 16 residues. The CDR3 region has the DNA TGCGCCAGCAGCTTGGTACCAGGGGTAAGGGGGTCACCCCTCCACTTT. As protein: CASSLVPGVRGSPLHF.

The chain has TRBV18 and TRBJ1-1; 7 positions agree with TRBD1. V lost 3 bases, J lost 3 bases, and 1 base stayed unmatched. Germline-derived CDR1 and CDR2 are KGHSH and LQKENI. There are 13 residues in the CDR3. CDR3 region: CASSPDRDTEAFF. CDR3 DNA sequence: TGTGCCAGCTCACCCGACAGGGACACTGAAGCTTTCTTT.